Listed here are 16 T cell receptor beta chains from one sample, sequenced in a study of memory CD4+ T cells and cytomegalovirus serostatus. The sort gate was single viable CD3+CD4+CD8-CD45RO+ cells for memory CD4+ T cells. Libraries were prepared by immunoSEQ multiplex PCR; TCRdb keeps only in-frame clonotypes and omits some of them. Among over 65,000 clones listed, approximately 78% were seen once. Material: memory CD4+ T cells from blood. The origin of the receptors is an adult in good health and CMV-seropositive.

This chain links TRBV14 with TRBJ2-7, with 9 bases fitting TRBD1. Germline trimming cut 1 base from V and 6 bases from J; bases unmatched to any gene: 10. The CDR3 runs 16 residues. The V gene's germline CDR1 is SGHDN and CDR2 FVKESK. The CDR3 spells CASSQGDRARVSEQYF. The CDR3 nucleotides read TGTGCCAGCAGCCAAGGGGACAGGGCGAGAGTAAGCGAGCAGTACTTC.

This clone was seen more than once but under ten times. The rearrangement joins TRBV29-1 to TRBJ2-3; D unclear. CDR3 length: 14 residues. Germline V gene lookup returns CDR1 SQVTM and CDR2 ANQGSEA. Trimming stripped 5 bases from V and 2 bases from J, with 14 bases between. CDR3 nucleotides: TGCAGCGTTTCTCTAAGGGCTAACACAGATACGCAGTATTTT. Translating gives CSVSLRANTDTQYF.

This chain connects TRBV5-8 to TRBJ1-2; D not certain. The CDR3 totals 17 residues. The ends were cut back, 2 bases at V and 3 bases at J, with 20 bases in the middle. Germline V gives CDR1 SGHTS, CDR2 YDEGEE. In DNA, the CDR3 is TGTGCCAGCAGCTTCAGATTAGGTGGGCGAGCCTACTATGGCTACACCTTC. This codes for CASSFRLGGRAYYGYTF.

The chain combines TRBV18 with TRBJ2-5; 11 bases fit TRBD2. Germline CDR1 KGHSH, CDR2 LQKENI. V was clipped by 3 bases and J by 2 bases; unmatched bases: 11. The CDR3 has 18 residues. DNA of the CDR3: TGTGCCAGCTCACCCCTTCCCACTAGCGGGGGTCGACAAGAGACCCAGTACTTC. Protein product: CASSPLPTSGGRQETQYF.

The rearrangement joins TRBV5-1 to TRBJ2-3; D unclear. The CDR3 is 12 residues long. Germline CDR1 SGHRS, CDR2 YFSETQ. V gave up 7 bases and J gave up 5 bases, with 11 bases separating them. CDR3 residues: CASRPDQDTQYF. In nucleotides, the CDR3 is TGCGCCAGCCGTCCGGATCAAGATACGCAGTATTTT.

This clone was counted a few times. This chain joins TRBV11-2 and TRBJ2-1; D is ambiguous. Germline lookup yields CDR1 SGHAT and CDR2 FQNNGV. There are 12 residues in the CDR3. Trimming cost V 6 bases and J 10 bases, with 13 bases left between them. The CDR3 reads CASSDRRAEQFF. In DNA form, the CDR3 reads TGTGCCAGCAGTGATCGGCGTGCGGAGCAGTTCTTC. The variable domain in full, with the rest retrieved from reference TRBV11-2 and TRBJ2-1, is EAGVAQSPRYKIIEKRQSVAFWCNPISGHATLYWYQQILGQGPKLLIQFQNNGVVDDSQLPKDRFSAERLKGVDSTLKIQPAKLEDSAVYLCASSDRRAEQFFGPGTRLTVL.

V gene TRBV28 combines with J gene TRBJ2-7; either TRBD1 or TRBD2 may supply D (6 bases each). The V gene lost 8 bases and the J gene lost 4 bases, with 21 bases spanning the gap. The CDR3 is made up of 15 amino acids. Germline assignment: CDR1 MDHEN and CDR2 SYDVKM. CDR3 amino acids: CASLGGLKDPYEQYV. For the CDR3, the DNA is TGTGCCAGCCTTGGGGGGCTAAAGGACCCGTACGAGCAGTACGTC.

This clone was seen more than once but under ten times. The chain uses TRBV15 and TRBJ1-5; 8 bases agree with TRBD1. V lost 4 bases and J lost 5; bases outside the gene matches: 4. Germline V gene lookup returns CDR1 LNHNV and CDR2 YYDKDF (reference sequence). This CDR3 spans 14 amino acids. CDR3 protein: CATSKGQGYQPQHF. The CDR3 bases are TGTGCCACCAGCAAAGGACAGGGATATCAGCCCCAGCATTTT. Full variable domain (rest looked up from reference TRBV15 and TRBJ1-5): DAMVIQNPRYQVTQFGKPVTLSCSQTLNHNVMYWYQQKSSQAPKLLFHYYDKDFNNEADTPDNFQSRRPNTSFCFLDIRSPGLGDTAMYLCATSKGQGYQPQHFGDGTRLSIL.

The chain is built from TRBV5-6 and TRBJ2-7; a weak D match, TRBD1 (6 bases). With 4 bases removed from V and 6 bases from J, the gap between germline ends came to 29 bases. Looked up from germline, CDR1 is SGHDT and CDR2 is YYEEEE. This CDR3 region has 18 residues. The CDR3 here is CASSLLFGDDRPPGEQYV. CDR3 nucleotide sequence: TGTGCCAGCAGCCTACTTTTTGGTGATGACAGGCCGCCCGGCGAGCAGTACGTC.

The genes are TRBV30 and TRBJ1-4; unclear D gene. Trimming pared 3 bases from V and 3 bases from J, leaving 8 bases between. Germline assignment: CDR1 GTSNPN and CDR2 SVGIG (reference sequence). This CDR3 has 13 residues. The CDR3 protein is CAWRSGSNEKLFF. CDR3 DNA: TGTGCCTGGAGGTCGGGGTCTAATGAAAAACTGTTTTTT.

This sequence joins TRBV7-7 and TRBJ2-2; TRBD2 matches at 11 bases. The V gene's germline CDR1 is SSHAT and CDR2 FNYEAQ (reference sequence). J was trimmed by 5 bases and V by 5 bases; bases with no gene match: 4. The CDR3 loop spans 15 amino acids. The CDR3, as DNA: TGTGCCAGCAGCACAAGGACTAGCGGGACCGGGGAGCTGTTTTTT. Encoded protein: CASSTRTSGTGELFF.

The chain's CDR3 is CASSYSYGNGQPQHF. The CDR3 nucleotides read TGTGCCAGCAGTTACTCGTATGGGAACGGTCAGCCCCAGCATTTT. This chain links TRBV6-5 with TRBJ1-5; D is uncertain. CDR3 size: 15 residues. Germline CDR1 MNHEY, CDR2 SVGAGI. With 0 bases removed from V and 6 bases from J, the gap between germline ends came to 12 bases.

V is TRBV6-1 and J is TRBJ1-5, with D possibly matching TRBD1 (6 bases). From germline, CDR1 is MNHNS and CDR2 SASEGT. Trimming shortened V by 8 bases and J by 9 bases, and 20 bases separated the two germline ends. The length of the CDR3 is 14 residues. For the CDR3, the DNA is TGTGCCAGCCCCGGGTCAGGGGCCGTTGGGCCCCAGCATTTT. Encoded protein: CASPGSGAVGPQHF.

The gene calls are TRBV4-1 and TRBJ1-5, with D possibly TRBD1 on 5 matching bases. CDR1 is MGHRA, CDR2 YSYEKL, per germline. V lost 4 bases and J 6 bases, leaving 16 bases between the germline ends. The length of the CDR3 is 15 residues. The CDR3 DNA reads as TGCGCCAGCAGCCTCAGCAGGGATGACGGTCAGCCCCAGCATTTT. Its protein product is CASSLSRDDGQPQHF.

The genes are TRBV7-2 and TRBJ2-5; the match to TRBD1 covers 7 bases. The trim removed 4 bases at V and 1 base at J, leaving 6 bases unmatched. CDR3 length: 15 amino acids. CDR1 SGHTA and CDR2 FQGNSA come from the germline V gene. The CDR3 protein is CASSYLQGSQETQYF. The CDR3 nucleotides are TGTGCCAGCAGCTATTTACAGGGGAGCCAAGAGACCCAGTACTTC.

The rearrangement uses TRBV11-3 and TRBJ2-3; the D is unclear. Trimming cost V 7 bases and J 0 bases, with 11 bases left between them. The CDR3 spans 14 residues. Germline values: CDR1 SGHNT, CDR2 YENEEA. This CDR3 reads CASTDPTSTDTQYF. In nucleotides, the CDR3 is TGTGCCAGCACCGACCCGACTAGCACAGATACGCAGTATTTT.